This T cell receptor beta chain is drawn from a study of a mutant IDH1 vaccine in newly diagnosed glioma. For the study at large: Males made up roughly 60% and females roughly 40% of treated patients, whose mean age was 40.4 years.

Profiled with immunoSEQ multiplex PCR; TCRdb holds only in-frame clones, not every one. The sample has 75,000 to 95,000 clones; nearly 90% are singletons. As for time point: week 47, end of study. Vaccination used 300 ug of mutant IDH1 20-mer peptide per dose, with topical imiquimod. The germline gives CDR1 SGHTA, CDR2 FQGNSA. The CDR3 has 17 residues. With 3 bases clipped from V and 0 bases from J, the junction kept 6 bases outside the gene matches. A word on this clone: What it recognizes is unknown.

This chain connects TRBV7-2 to TRBJ2-3, with TRBD2 matching 10 bases. Sequences were derived from PBMCs, sampled from a glioma patient whose treatment included an IDH1 peptide vaccine. The TCR originated in a woman aged 50 to 60 with glioma. In DNA form, the CDR3 reads TGTGCCAGCAGCTTTGCTAGCGGGAGCGGGAGCACAGATACGCAGTATTTT. Its protein is CASSFASGSGSTDTQYF.